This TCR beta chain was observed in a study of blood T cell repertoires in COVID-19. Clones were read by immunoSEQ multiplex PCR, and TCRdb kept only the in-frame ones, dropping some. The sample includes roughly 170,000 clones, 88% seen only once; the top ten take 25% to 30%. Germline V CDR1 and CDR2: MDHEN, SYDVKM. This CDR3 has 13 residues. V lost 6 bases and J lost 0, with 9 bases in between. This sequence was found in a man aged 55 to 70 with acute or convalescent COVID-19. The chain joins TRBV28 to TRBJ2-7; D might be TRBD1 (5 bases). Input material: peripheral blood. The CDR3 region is CASSPQGSYEQYV. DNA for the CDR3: TGTGCCAGCAGCCCGCAGGGCTCCTACGAGCAGTACGTC.